The 17 T cell receptor beta chains given below trace back to one sample, sequenced in a study of vaccination and CD4 T cells after COVID-19. Their target antigens are unknown. The treatment is: approximately nine-day PBMC culture with coronavirus spike peptide pools or control peptides (ViraFEST assay). CD4+ T cells that had been cultured provided DNA sequenced with the Oncomine TCR Beta short-read assay. A single record per CDR3 protein comes from TCRdb applying MiXCR to the PCR reads. The sample yields some 10,000 distinct CDR3 sequences, about 61% seen once. The sequenced sample was CD4+ T cells from blood, cultured in vitro. All receptors come from a human donor who had recovered from COVID-19.

The CDR3 DNA sequence: TGTGCCAGCAGGCCACTTCAGGGAGTTGGGACTGAAGCTTTCTTT. Amino acids: CASRPLQGVGTEAFF. This chain joins TRBV6-1 and TRBJ1-1; D possibly corresponds to TRBD1 (5 bases). The CDR3 is 15 residues long. CDR1 and CDR2 (germline): MNHNS, SASEGT. Between the trimmed V and J ends, which lost 6 bases and 5 bases, there was a span of 19 bases.

In its sample, this clonotype was seen a few times. The chain links TRBV24-1 to TRBJ1-2, with no clear D. In germline, CDR1 is KGHDR, CDR2 SFDVKD. Trimming pared 5 bases from V and 6 bases from J, leaving 12 bases between. The CDR3 has 13 amino acids. CDR3: CATSAQDWNGYTF. CDR3 DNA sequence: TGTGCCACCAGTGCCCAAGACTGGAATGGCTACACCTTC.

This clonotype appeared a few times. The V gene is TRBV10-3, the J gene TRBJ1-2; D is possibly TRBD1 (6 bases). V was clipped by 4 bases and J by 6 bases, with 15 bases between them. This CDR3 is built from 14 residues. The germline gives CDR1 ENHRY, CDR2 SYGVKD. The CDR3, as DNA: TGTGCCATCAGTGCAACCAGGGGCGTCGATGGCTACACCTTC. Translation: CAISATRGVDGYTF.

This clonotype was seen more than once but under ten times. The chain joins TRBV2 to TRBJ1-1; 10 bases are a match to TRBD1. V dropped 9 bases and J dropped 1; count of bases not matched to a gene: 2. CDR3 length equals 13 residues. Germline assignment: CDR1 SNHLY and CDR2 FYNNEI. Here the CDR3 reads CASGTGENTEAFF. The CDR3, as DNA: TGTGCCAGTGGGACAGGGGAGAACACTGAAGCTTTCTTT.

The J gene is TRBJ2-1, the V gene TRBV19; D unclear. The CDR3 spans 15 residues. The V gene's germline CDR1 is LNHDA and CDR2 SQIVND (reference sequence). The V and J ends lost 9 bases and 1 base respectively, with 16 bases between them. The CDR3 protein is CASHPGFDSYNEQFF. The DNA of the CDR3 is TGTGCCAGCCACCCGGGCTTCGATTCCTACAATGAGCAGTTCTTC.

The genes are TRBV12-3 or TRBV12-4 and TRBJ1-2; D unresolved. The V end was cut by 0 bases, the J end by 8 bases, with 13 bases between. The CDR3 length is 14 residues. CDR3 nucleotides: TGTGCCAGCAGTTTAGCCGCCAACCCGGCGGGCTACACCTTC. Translating it yields CASSLAANPAGYTF.

V is TRBV20-1 and J is TRBJ2-3; D perhaps matches TRBD2 (5 bases). This CDR3 is 13 amino acids long. V shed 1 base and J shed 6 bases, with 11 bases lying between them. Germline-derived CDR1 and CDR2 are DFQATT and SNEGSKA (reference sequence). In DNA, the CDR3 is TGCAGTGCTAGAGTGAGGTCGGGGGATACGCAGTATTTT. Translating it yields CSARVRSGDTQYF.

The CDR3 region is CASREDLTDTQYF. CDR3 bases: TGTGCCAGCAGGGAGGACCTCACAGATACGCAGTATTTT. The V and J genes are TRBV6-2 or TRBV6-3 and TRBJ2-3; possible D gene TRBD2, 5 bases. CDR1 is MNHEY, CDR2 SVGEGT, per germline. V was trimmed by 6 bases and J by 2 bases, leaving 9 bases between them. CDR3 length equals 13 residues.

This clonotype was detected only a few times. The genes are TRBV7-2 and TRBJ2-3, with D perhaps matching TRBD1 (5 bases). The length of the CDR3 is 15 residues. The V end was cut by 2 bases, the J end by 2 bases, with 11 bases between. Germline V lookup: CDR1 SGHTA, CDR2 FQGNSA. CDR3 coding DNA: TGTGCCAGCAGCTTACAGGGTCGGAACACAGATACGCAGTATTTT. Its translation: CASSLQGRNTDTQYF.

The chain is built from TRBV18 and TRBJ1-5; 8 bases match TRBD1. V dropped 3 bases and J dropped 2; count of bases not matched to a gene: 0. CDR1 is KGHSH and CDR2 is LQKENI in the germline V gene. The CDR3 length is 14 residues. The CDR3 DNA follows: TGTGCCAGCTCACCGACAGGGGGCAATCAGCCCCAGCATTTT. It codes for CASSPTGGNQPQHF.

The chain recombines TRBV6-1 with TRBJ2-2; 8 bases agree with TRBD2. This CDR3 has 18 residues. Unmatched junction bases numbered 13, after V lost 6 bases and J lost 1 base. The germline V gene encodes CDR1 MNHNS and CDR2 SASEGT. CDR3 region: CASRKSAGGARNTGELFF. CDR3 DNA: TGTGCCAGCAGGAAATCGGCGGGGGGCGCAAGGAACACCGGGGAGCTGTTTTTT.

The J gene is TRBJ1-1, the V gene TRBV6-5; D remains unclear. V lost 0 bases and J 7 bases, leaving 6 bases between the germline ends. The CDR3 sequence is 12 residues long. Germline values: CDR1 MNHEY, CDR2 SVGAGI. The DNA for the CDR3 is TGTGCCAGCAGTTACTCAGGCGGTGAAGCTTTCTTT. Translating gives CASSYSGGEAFF.

The J gene is TRBJ2-1, the V gene TRBV7-9; D remains ambiguous. Deletions cut 4 bases from V and 9 bases from J, with 7 bases between. Germline CDR1 is SEHNR and CDR2 is FQNEAQ (reference sequence). This CDR3 comprises 11 residues. The CDR3 here is CASSSAVEQFF. The CDR3 DNA follows: TGTGCCAGCAGCTCGGCCGTTGAGCAGTTCTTC.

This clonotype is deemed medium-sized. This chain connects TRBV6-5 to TRBJ1-2; a possible D gene is TRBD1 (5 bases). Germline V gene lookup returns CDR1 MNHEY and CDR2 SVGAGI. V lost 0 bases to trimming and J lost 6 bases, with 11 bases between them. This CDR3 region has 14 residues. The CDR3 is CASSYSGGNDGYTF. For the CDR3, the DNA is TGTGCCAGCAGTTACTCGGGGGGGAACGATGGCTACACCTTC.

J is TRBJ1-2 and V is TRBV19; D possibly corresponds to TRBD1 (6 bases). Germline V gives CDR1 LNHDA, CDR2 SQIVND (reference sequence). The CDR3 has 15 amino acids. The V and J ends lost 3 bases and 4 bases respectively, with 15 bases between them. CDR3 in DNA: TGTGCCAGTAGTATTGGTGACAGGCCCCTCTATGGCTACACCTTC. It codes for CASSIGDRPLYGYTF.

This chain joins TRBV7-2 and TRBJ2-7; D remains unclear. Germline CDR1 and CDR2: SGHTA and FQGNSA. The V gene lost 5 bases and the J gene lost 0 bases, with 11 bases spanning the gap. The CDR3 spans 14 residues. CDR3: CASSPGSASYEQYF. Written as DNA, the CDR3 is TGTGCCAGCAGCCCCGGGTCCGCCTCCTACGAGCAGTACTTC.

V is TRBV24-1 and J is TRBJ2-5; TRBD2 is a possible D gene (6 bases). Germline CDR1 reads KGHDR; CDR2 reads SFDVKD. The germline V and J ends were trimmed by 0 bases and 0 bases, with 13 bases remaining between them. The CDR3 runs 17 residues. CDR3 bases: TGTGCCACCAGTGATTTGCTCGGCGCGGGGTACCAAGAGACCCAGTACTTC. Translated, it gives CATSDLLGAGYQETQYF.